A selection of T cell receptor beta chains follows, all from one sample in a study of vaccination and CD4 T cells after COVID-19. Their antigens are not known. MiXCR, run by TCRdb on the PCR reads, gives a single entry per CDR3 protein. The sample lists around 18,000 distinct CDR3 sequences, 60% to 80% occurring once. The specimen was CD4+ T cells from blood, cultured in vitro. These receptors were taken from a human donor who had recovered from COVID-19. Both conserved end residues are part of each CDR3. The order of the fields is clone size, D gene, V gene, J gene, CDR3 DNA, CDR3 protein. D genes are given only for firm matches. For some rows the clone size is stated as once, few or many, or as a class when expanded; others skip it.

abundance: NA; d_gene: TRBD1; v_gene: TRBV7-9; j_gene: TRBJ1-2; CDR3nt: TGTGCCAGCAGCTTCAGCTCAGGGGGATACTATGGCTACACCTTC; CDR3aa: CASSFSSGGYYGYTF
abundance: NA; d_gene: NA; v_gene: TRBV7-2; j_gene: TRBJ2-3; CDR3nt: TGTGCCAGCAGCTTAGTGAAACCGACAGATACGCAGTATTTT; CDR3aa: CASSLVKPTDTQYF
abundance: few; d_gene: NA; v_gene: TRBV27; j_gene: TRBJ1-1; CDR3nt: TGTGCCAGCAGTTTAACAGGCAACACTGAAGCTTTCTTT; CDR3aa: CASSLTGNTEAFF
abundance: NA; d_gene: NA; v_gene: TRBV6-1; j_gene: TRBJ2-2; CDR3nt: TGTGCCAGCAGCTCGGGCAGGGTAAACACCGGGGAGCTGTTTTTT; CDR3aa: CASSSGRVNTGELFF
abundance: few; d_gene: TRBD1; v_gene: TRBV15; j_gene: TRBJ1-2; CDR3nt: TGTGCCACCAGCAGAGGGGACAGGGCGGAAGGCTACACCTTC; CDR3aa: CATSRGDRAEGYTF
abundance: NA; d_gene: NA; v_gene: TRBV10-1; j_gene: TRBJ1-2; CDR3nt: TGCGCCAGCATTGAGGCTCTTTTATATGGCTACACCTTC; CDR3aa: CASIEALLYGYTF
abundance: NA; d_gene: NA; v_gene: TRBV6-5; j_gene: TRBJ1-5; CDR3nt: TGTGCCAGCAGTTATAGGGGGAGCAATCAGCCCCAGCATTTT; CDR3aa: CASSYRGSNQPQHF
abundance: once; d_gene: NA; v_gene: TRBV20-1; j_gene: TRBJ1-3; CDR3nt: TGCAGTGCCCGCCCGACAGGCTTGGGAAACACCATATATTTT; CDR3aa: CSARPTGLGNTIYF
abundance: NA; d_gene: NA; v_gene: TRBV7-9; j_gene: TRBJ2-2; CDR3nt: TGTGCCAGCAGTCCGTTCATCGGGGCTGGCACCGGGGAGCTGTTTTTT; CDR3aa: CASSPFIGAGTGELFF
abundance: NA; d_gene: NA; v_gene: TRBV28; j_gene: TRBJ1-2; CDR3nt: TGTGCCAGCAGCCTCACCGCGCCAGGGGTGGATGGCTACACCTTC; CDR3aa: CASSLTAPGVDGYTF
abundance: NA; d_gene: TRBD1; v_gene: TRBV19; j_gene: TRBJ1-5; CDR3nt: TGTGCCAGTACCCCAGGGGGGGGATGGGTGCCCCAGCATTTT; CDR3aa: CASTPGGGWVPQHF
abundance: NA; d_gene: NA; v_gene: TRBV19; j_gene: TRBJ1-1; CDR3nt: TGTGCCAGTAGTATTAGACTCAACACTGAAGCTTTCTTT; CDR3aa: CASSIRLNTEAFF
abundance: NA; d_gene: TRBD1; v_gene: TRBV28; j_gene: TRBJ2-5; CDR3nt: TGTGCCAGCAGTGAACAGGGGGCGGTTGGTGAGACCCAGTACTTC; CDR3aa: CASSEQGAVGETQYF
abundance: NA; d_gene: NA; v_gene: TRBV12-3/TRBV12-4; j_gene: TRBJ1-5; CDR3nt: TGTGCCAGCAGGCGACAGGAGTATCAGCCCCAGCATTTT; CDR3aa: CASRRQEYQPQHF
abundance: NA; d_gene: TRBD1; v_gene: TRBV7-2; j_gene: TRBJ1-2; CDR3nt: TGTGCCAGCAGCCCCGGGACAGGGGATTTCTATGGCTACACCTTC; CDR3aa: CASSPGTGDFYGYTF
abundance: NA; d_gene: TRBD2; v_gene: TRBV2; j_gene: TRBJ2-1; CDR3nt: TGTGCCAGCAGGGAAGCGGGAGACTACAATGAGCAGTTCTTC; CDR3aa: CASREAGDYNEQFF
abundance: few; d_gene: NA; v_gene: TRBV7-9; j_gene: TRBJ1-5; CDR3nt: TGTGCCAGCAGCCCCCAGGGGCCAGGGACCCAGCATTTT; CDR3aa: CASSPQGPGTQHF
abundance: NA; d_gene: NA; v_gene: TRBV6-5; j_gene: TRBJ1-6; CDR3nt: TGTGCCAGCAGTTCCGTCCGGCAGTATAATTCACCCCTCCACTTT; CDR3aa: CASSSVRQYNSPLHF
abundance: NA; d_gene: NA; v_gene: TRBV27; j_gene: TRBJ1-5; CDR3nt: TGTGCCAGCAGTTTGTGGGGCGGAAAGGGGCAGCCCCAGCATTTT; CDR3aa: CASSLWGGKGQPQHF
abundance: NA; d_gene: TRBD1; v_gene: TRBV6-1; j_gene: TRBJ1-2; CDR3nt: TGTGCCAGCAGTGGGAGGACAGGGGATGGCTACACCTTC; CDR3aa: CASSGRTGDGYTF
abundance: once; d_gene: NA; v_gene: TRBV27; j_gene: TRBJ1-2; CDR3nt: TGTGCCAGCACGCGGGGGGGGGCGTCTAACTATGGCTACACCTTC; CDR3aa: CASTRGGASNYGYTF
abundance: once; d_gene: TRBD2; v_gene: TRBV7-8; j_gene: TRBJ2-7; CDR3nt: TGTGCCAGCAGCTTAGTCGGGCTAGCGGGAGCGGGATACTACGAGCAGTACTTC; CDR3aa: CASSLVGLAGAGYYEQYF
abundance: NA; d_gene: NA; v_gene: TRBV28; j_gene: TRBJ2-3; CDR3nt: TGTGCCAGCAGTTTATCGCAGACCGTAGATACGCAGTATTTT; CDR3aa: CASSLSQTVDTQYF
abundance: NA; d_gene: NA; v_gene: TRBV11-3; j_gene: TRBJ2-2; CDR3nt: TGTGCCAGCAGCATCGCGAACACCGGGGAGCTGTTTTTT; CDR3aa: CASSIANTGELFF
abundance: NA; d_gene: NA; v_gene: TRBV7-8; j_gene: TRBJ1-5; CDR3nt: TGTGCCAGCAGCTCAAGGGTATCAGTTGGTCAGCCCCAGCATTTT; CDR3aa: CASSSRVSVGQPQHF
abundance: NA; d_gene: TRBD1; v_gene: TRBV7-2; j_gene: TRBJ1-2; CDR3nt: TGTGCCAGCAGCCCCCAGGGGGGGGTAGTATGGGGCTACACCTTC; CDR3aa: CASSPQGGVVWGYTF
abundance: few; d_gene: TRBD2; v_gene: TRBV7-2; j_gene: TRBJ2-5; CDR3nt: TGTGCCAGCAGCTTAGGATCGCGGGGGGGCCAAGAGACCCAGTACTTC; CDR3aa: CASSLGSRGGQETQYF
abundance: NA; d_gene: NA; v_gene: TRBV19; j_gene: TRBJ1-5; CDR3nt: TGTGCCAGTAGCCAAGGTCCCCTAGGCAATCAGCCCCAGCATTTT; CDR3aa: CASSQGPLGNQPQHF
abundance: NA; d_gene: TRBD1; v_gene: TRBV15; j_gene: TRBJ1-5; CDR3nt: TGTGCCACCAGCAGGGAAAAACAGGGGATTCAGCCCCAGCATTTT; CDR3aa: CATSREKQGIQPQHF
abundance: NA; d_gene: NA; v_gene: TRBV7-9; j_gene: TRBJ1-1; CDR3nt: TGTGCCAGCAGCCCCCTCATGGGGGGCTCTGACAACACTGAAGCTTTCTTT; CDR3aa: CASSPLMGGSDNTEAFF
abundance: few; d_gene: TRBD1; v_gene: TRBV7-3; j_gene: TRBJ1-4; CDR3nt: TGTGCCAGCAGCCCGGGACAGGGTGGTAATGAAAAACTGTTTTTT; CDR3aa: CASSPGQGGNEKLFF
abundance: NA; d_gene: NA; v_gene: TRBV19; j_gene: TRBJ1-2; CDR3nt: TGTGCCAGTAGTATCCGGGGGGCAGGGGCCTGGGTCGGCTACACCTTC; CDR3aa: CASSIRGAGAWVGYTF
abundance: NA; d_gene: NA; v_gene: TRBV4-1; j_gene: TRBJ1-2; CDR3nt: TGCGCCAGCAGCCAAGCCGTTGTGGGGAACTATGGCTACACCTTC; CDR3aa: CASSQAVVGNYGYTF
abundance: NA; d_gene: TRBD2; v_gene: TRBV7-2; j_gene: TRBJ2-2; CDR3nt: TGTGCCAGCAGCCCGCCCCTAGGCGGGGGGGCGAACACCGGGGAGCTGTTTTTT; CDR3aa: CASSPPLGGGANTGELFF
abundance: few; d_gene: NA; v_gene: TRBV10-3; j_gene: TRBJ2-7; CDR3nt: TGTGCCATCAGTGCGGACTCTCTTAGCTCCTACGAGCAGTACTTC; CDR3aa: CAISADSLSSYEQYF
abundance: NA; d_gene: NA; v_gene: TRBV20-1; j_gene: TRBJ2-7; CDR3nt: TGCAGTGCTAGGAGGGGCTCCTACGAGCAGTACTTC; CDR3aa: CSARRGSYEQYF
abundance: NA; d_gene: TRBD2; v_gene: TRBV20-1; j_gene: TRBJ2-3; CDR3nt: TGCAGTGCTATAAAGCGGGGGGACTATACGCAGTATTTT; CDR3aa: CSAIKRGDYTQYF
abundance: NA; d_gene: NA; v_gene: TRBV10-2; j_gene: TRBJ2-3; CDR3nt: TGCGCCAGCAGTGAGACTAGGGCAGATACGCAGTATTTT; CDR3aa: CASSETRADTQYF
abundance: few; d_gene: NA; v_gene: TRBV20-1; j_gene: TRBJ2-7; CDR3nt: TGCAGTGCTAGTCCCGGGCCGATCTCCTACGAGCAGTACTTC; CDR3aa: CSASPGPISYEQYF
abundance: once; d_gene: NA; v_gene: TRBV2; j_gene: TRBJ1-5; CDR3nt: TGTGCCAGCAGTGTAAGCAGGGACTATCAGCCCCAGCATTTT; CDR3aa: CASSVSRDYQPQHF
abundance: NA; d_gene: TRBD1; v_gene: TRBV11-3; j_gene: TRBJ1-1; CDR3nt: TGTGCCAGCAGCTTTCCAGACAGGGGCAACACTGAAGCTTTCTTT; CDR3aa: CASSFPDRGNTEAFF
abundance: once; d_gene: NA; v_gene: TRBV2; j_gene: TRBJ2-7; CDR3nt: TGTGCCAGCACCACCGGTGGGCAGGGCCACGAGCAGTACTTC; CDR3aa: CASTTGGQGHEQYF
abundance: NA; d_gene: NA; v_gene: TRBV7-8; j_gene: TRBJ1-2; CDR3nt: TGTGCCAGCAGCCCCCAGACAGCGAACTATGGCTACACCTTC; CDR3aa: CASSPQTANYGYTF
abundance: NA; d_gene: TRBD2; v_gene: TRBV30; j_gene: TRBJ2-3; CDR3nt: TGTGCCTGGAGGGGACTAGCGGGAGCCACAGATACGCAGTATTTT; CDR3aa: CAWRGLAGATDTQYF
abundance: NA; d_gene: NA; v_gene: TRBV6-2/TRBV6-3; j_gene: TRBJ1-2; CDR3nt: TGTGCCAGCAGTTACGGGTCTGAATATGGCTACACCTTC; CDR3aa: CASSYGSEYGYTF
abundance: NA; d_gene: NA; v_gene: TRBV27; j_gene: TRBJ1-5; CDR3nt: TGTGCCAGCAGTCCCCGCCTGCAACAGGGTTGGGAGAGGCCCCAGCATTTT; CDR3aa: CASSPRLQQGWERPQHF